The sequence of this TCR beta chain was determined in a study of blood T cell repertoires in COVID-19 (TCRdb year 2020). About the full investigation: Collaborator samples came from the United States, Italy and Spain and covered acute and convalescent phases of COVID-19. The dataset comprised deeply sampled blood TCRbeta repertoires from subjects exposed to, actively infected with, or recovered from COVID-19. A de-identified subject ID, COVID-19 status, age in years and sex were almost always included in the sample metadata. The samples were drawn from the first 160 participants of the ongoing ImmuneRACE study and from 1,200 or so subjects provided by 6 global collaborators. The repertoires were released in a freely available public database meant as a resource for research on the immune response to SARS-CoV-2. HLA class I and class II types, where available, came from metadata supplied by the sample provider rather than from assay-based typing. The material from the prospective study consisted of cDNA or gDNA derived from T cells, B-cell-depleted T cells, or PBMCs. The research as a whole found: The amount of clinical and demographic metadata varied by source and participant and was provided uncurated.

The germline V gene (reference sequence) specifies SEHNR as CDR1 and FQNEAQ as CDR2. Unmatched junction bases come to 6, with V trimmed by 4 bases and J by 7 bases. Taken from cysteine to phenylalanine, the CDR3 has 14 residues. Only the CDR3 part of the read is kept: 42 bases, read in frame from the first base. Collaborating institutions collected whole blood in K2EDTA tubes following their own protocols. For TCRbeta analysis, collaborator samples were shipped as frozen whole blood, as isolated PBMCs, or as DNA extracted from either sample type. The immunoSEQ Assay, a bias-controlled multiplex PCR, was used to amplify TCRbeta CDR3 regions from genomic DNA. In the original analysis: The number of nucleated cells in each sample was estimated from the amplification of reference gene primers within the assay. Sequence reads were collapsed and filtered to measure the absolute abundance of every unique TCRbeta CDR3 rearrangement. Productive Simpson clonality was computed per sample as the square root of Simpson's diversity index over productive rearrangements. TCRdb provides this immuneACCESS table in a form limited to in-frame rearrangements. Some clones are lacking; in checked studies, under half of them reflect an unresolved V gene, and why the rest are absent is not known. That table is the source of V, J and clone size, and D and trimming were worked out from the DNA. The sample table lists approximately 82,000 clones, roughly 82% of them with a count of one. Of the sample, about 7% is held by the ten largest clones.

As regards this clone: What antigen it recognizes has not been identified. The sample holds no much larger clone one base away, and base qualities are not on file.

This chain is built from TRBV7-9 and TRBJ2-1; TRBD2 lines up with 8 middle nucleotides. The sequence was obtained from a man aged 45 to 65 with active or convalescent COVID-19. Material: peripheral blood. The DNA is TGTGCCAGCAGCTCCTCGGGGGGGAGGAATGAGCAGTTCTTC. Its protein reads: CASSSSGGRNEQFF.